These T cell receptor beta chains were read from a single sample in a study of blood T cells in healthy people across ages. In TCRdb, the 5' RACE reads were re-called with MiXCR into one record per CDR3 protein. The table records about 1.5 million distinct CDR3 sequences, approximately 43% of them present only once. Sequencing was performed on blood. These receptors were taken from a woman under 30 in good health. Both conserved end residues are part of each CDR3.

>TRBV12-3/TRBV12-4
CASSLGLAASTDMQYF
>TRBV20-1
CSARPPHYEQYF
>TRBV24-1
CATSDFGLVDNEQYF
>TRBV20-1
CSARKQIEAFF
>TRBV9
CASSPQPTTNEQYF
>TRBV21-1
CASGLIEGYNEQYF
>TRBV14
CASSQALNRAGTQYF
>TRBV9
CASSLGYQRVTDTQYF
>TRBV25-1
CASSEDRRLGDFYEQYF
>TRBV27
CASSLYASGSSGEQYF
>TRBV7-2
CASSLATHPSAKLFF
>TRBV12-3/TRBV12-4
CASSLNAGQGKKLFF